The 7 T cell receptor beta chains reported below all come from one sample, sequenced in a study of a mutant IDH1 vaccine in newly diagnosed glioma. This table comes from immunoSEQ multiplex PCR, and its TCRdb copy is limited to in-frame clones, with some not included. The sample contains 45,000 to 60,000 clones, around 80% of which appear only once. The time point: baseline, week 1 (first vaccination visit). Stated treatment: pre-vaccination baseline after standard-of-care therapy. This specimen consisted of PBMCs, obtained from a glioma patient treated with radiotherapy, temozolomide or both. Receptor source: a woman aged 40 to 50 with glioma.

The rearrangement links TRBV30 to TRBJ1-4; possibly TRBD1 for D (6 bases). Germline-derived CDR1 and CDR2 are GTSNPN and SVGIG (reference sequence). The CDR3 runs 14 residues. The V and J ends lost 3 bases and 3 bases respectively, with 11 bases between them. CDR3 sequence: CAWRLRGSNEKLFF. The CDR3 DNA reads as TGTGCCTGGAGGCTGAGGGGGTCTAATGAAAAACTGTTTTTT. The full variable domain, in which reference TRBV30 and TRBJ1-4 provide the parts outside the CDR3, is SQTIHQWPATLVQPVGSPLSLECTVEGTSNPNLYWYRQAAGRGLQLLFYSVGIGQISSEVPQNLSASRPQDRQFILSSKKLLLSDSGFYLCAWRLRGSNEKLFFGSGTQLSVL.

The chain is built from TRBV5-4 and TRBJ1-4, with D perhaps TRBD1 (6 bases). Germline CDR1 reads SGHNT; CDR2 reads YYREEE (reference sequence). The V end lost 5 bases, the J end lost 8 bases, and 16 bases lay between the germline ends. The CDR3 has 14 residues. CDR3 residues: CASSGGRGGEKLFF. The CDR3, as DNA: TGTGCCAGCAGTGGGGGCAGGGGAGGGGAAAAACTGTTTTTT.

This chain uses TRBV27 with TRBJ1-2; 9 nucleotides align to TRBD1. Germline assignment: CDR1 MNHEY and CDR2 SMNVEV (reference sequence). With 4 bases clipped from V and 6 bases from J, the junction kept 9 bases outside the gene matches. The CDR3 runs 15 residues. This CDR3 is CASSSPRTGEDGYTF. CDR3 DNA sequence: TGTGCCAGCAGTTCCCCCCGGACAGGGGAGGATGGCTACACCTTC.

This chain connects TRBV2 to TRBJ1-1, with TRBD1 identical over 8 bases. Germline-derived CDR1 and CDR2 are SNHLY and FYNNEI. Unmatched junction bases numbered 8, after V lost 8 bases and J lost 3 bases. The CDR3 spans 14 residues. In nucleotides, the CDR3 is TGTGCCAGCGAAGACAGGGGATTGGACACTGAAGCTTTCTTT. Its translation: CASEDRGLDTEAFF.

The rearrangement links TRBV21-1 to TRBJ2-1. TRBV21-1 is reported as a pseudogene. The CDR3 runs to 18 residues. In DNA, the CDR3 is TGTGCCAGCAGCAAAGGTCCAACAAGGCCGGGGGCGGCCCGGTTTGGGTTCTTC. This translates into CASSKGPTRPGAARFGFF.

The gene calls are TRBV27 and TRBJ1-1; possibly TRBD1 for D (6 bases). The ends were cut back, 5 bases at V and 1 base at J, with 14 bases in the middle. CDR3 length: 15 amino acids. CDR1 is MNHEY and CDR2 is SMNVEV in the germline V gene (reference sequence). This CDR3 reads CASSPYRGTNTEAFF. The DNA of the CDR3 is TGTGCCAGCAGTCCGTATAGGGGGACGAACACTGAAGCTTTCTTT.

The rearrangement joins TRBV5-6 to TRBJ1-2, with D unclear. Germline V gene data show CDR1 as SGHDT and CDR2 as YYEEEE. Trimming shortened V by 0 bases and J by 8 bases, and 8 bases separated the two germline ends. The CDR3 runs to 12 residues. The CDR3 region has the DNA TGTGCCAGCAGCTTGGAGGGCTTGGGCTACACCTTC. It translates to CASSLEGLGYTF.